This TCR beta chain was sequenced during a study of blood T cell repertoires in COVID-19. The overall study: Samples came from the United States, Italy and Spain, spanning acute and convalescent COVID-19. Nucleic acid was either cDNA or gDNA, and it came from T cells, B-cell-depleted T cells, or PBMCs.

Followed over time, Seattle patients had been enrolled while infection was active. In the authors' workflow: Researchers report that nucleated cell counts were estimated from reference gene primer amplification. TCRdb keeps only in-frame clones here, not all; method: immunoSEQ multiplex PCR. That table furnishes V, J and clone size, whereas the DNA furnished D and trimming. The sample lists about 130,000 clones; roughly four fifths were seen once. This sequence originates from a man aged 80 or over with COVID-19, enrolled during active disease. The specimen was peripheral blood.

The CDR3 reads CASSFPTGTIGDHTNYGYTF. The CDR3 DNA reads as TGCGCCAGCAGCTTCCCGACAGGGACGATCGGGGATCATACTAACTATGGCTACACCTTC. V is TRBV5-1 and J is TRBJ1-2; TRBD1 matches at 7 bases. Germline lookup yields CDR1 SGHRS and CDR2 YFSETQ. The CDR3 extends over 20 amino acids. Trimming cost V 2 bases and J 0 bases; bases outside gene matches: 19.